This T cell receptor (beta chain) appears in the sequencing data of a study of blood T cell repertoires in COVID-19. The overall study: From the United States, Italy and Spain came samples of acute and convalescent COVID-19. The analysed material was cDNA or gDNA that came from T cells, B-cell-depleted T cells, or PBMCs.

This clone has more than one count but fewer than ten. The data were produced by immunoSEQ multiplex PCR, yet TCRdb's version contains in-frame clones alone and is incomplete. The repertoire holds approximately 60,000 clones, with about 80% as singletons. Sequenced input: peripheral blood. The TCR sequence derives from a woman aged 55-70 years with acute or convalescent COVID-19.

The CDR3 is CATQGWGNFAEQYF. Written as DNA, the CDR3 is TGCGCCACCCAGGGATGGGGAAACTTCGCCGAGCAGTACTTC. The J gene is TRBJ2-7, the V gene TRBV10-2, with a weak D call TRBD1 (5 bases). Per the germline V gene, CDR1 is WSHSY and CDR2 is SAAADI. The CDR3 covers 14 residues. The V end was cut by 10 bases, the J end by 6 bases, with 22 bases between.